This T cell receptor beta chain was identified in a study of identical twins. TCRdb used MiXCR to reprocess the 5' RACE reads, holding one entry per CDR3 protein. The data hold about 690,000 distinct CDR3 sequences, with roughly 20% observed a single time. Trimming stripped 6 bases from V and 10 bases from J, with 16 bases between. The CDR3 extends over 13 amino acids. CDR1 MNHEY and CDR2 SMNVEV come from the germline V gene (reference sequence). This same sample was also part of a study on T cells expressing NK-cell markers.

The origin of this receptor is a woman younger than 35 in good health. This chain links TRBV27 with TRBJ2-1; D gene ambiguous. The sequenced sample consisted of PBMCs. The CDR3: CASSPMTRLEQFF. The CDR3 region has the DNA TGTGCCAGCAGCCCTATGACCCGATTAGAGCAGTTCTTC.